These 19 T cell receptor beta chains were all obtained from the same sample, sequenced in a study of regulatory and conventional T cells in RAG deficiency. The assay was immunoSEQ multiplex PCR, and TCRdb's table has in-frame clones only and misses some. The profile shows fewer than 35,000 clones, 70% to 90% of them singletons. A further study also used this sample, focusing on regulatory T cells. That paper notes: The PCR used 52 TRBV and 13 TRBJ primers.

Sequenced input: CD8+ T cells sorted from blood. These receptors were taken from a human donor in good health.

This chain joins TRBV4-1 and TRBJ1-6, with TRBD1 identical over 7 bases. This CDR3 is built from 15 residues. Germline values: CDR1 MGHRA, CDR2 YSYEKL. J lost 7 bases, V lost 3 bases, and 6 bases had no gene match. DNA of the CDR3: TGCGCCAGCAGCCACCCCGGGACAGTCAATTCACCCCTCCACTTT. Translation gives CASSHPGTVNSPLHF.

The CDR3 DNA sequence: TGTGCCAGCAGCTTGTCGGGACAGGGGGTCCCTGAGCAGTTCTTC. Amino acid sequence: CASSLSGQGVPEQFF. The chain is built from TRBV7-9 and TRBJ2-1; TRBD1 agrees at 11 bases. The V gene end was trimmed by 3 bases and the J gene end by 9 bases; junction bases not matched to a gene: 7. The germline gives CDR1 SEHNR, CDR2 FQNEAQ (reference sequence). The CDR3 has 15 amino acids.

The gene calls are TRBV6-5 and TRBJ1-1; 7 bases line up with TRBD1. The CDR3 has 15 residues. The germline CDR1 and CDR2 sequences are MNHEY and SVGAGI. Trimming took 0 bases from V and 4 from J; bases not matched to a gene: 5. In nucleotides, the CDR3 is TGTGCCAGCAGTTACTCCAGGGGGAGGCTCACTGAAGCTTTCTTT. This sequence encodes CASSYSRGRLTEAFF.

The rearrangement links TRBV27 to TRBJ2-5, with 7 bases lining up with TRBD2. CDR3 length: 13 amino acids. CDR1 is MNHEY, CDR2 SMNVEV, per germline (reference sequence). The trim removed 3 bases at V and 4 bases at J, leaving 2 bases unmatched. CDR3 sequence: CASSFGGLETQYF. For the CDR3, the DNA is TGTGCCAGCAGTTTCGGGGGGTTAGAGACCCAGTACTTC.

This chain links TRBV9 with TRBJ2-2; D not certain. The germline CDR1 and CDR2 sequences are SGDLS and YYNGEE. The CDR3 totals 15 residues. Trimming took 0 bases from V and 6 from J, leaving 12 bases between them. CDR3 sequence: CASSVDRNFPGELFF. The CDR3 coding sequence is TGTGCCAGCAGCGTAGATAGGAACTTTCCCGGGGAGCTGTTTTTT.

This chain connects TRBV11-1 to TRBJ2-3; D call uncertain. The CDR3 sequence is 16 residues long. The V end was cut by 4 bases, the J end by 2 bases, with 16 bases between. Germline V gives CDR1 SGHAT, CDR2 FQDESV (reference sequence). This chain's CDR3 is CASSSWTSPNTDTQYF. The CDR3 DNA sequence: TGTGCCAGCAGCTCCTGGACCAGTCCCAACACAGATACGCAGTATTTT.

The V and J genes are TRBV7-3 and TRBJ2-1; TRBD1 matches at 10 bases. Germline CDR1 reads SGHTA; CDR2 reads FQGTGA. The J segment lost 6 bases and the V segment lost 5 bases, leaving 7 bases of the junction unmatched. The CDR3 covers 15 residues. CDR3 sequence reads: CASSQDRGRGNEQFF. The CDR3 DNA sequence: TGTGCCAGCAGCCAAGACAGGGGGCGAGGCAATGAGCAGTTCTTC.

The chain uses TRBV19 and TRBJ2-2; 8 nucleotides align to TRBD2. The CDR3 has 15 residues. Trimming took 3 bases from V and 5 from J; bases not matched to a gene: 5. Per the germline V gene, CDR1 is LNHDA and CDR2 is SQIVND (reference sequence). The CDR3 DNA sequence: TGTGCCAGTAGTATTCCACGGGAGGGAACCGGGGAGCTGTTTTTT. Translation gives CASSIPREGTGELFF.

Note on this clone: Germline and junction disagree at one end, which may indicate a read error. V is TRBV30 and J is TRBJ2-5; 9 bases map to TRBD1. Germline V gene sequence: CDR1 GTSNPN, CDR2 SVGIG (reference sequence). CDR3 length: 10 amino acids. In DNA form, the CDR3 reads TGTGCCTGGAGCAGGGACAGGGTGAACTTC. It yields the protein CAWSRDRVNF.

The chain has TRBV5-1 and TRBJ2-1; D uncertain. Germline CDR1 and CDR2: SGHRS and YFSETQ. The CDR3 has 14 amino acids. Trimming cost V 0 bases and J 9 bases, with 13 bases left between them. The CDR3 protein is CASSLGGKAVEQFF. CDR3 in DNA: TGCGCCAGCAGCTTGGGGGGTAAGGCCGTTGAGCAGTTCTTC.

The gene calls are TRBV27 and TRBJ2-3, with D possibly TRBD2 on 5 matching bases. Germline CDR1 and CDR2: MNHEY and SMNVEV (reference sequence). Trimming shortened V by 6 bases and J by 3 bases, and 13 bases separated the two germline ends. The CDR3 totals 14 residues. CDR3 bases: TGTGCCAGCAGCCCCGGGGTTGGGACAGATACGCAGTATTTT. Translation gives CASSPGVGTDTQYF.

The chain combines TRBV7-9 with TRBJ2-3, with D hard to call. V lost 8 bases to trimming and J lost 1 base, with 13 bases between them. There are 14 residues in the CDR3. Per germline, CDR1 SEHNR and CDR2 FQNEAQ (reference sequence). The CDR3: CASGMVLGTDTQYF. DNA of the CDR3: TGTGCCAGCGGGATGGTGCTGGGCACAGATACGCAGTATTTT.

The chain couples TRBV13 to TRBJ2-7, with a possible D match to TRBD1 (7 bases). This CDR3 is 14 amino acids long. V dropped 5 bases and J dropped 4 bases, with 15 bases sitting between them. Germline values: CDR1 PRHDT, CDR2 FYEKMQ (reference sequence). CDR3 DNA sequence: TGTGCCAGCAGCCCATCAGGGGGGCGGTACGAGCAGTACTTC. As protein: CASSPSGGRYEQYF.

As concerns this clone: Given the absence of the conserved phenylalanine or tryptophan at the CDR3 end, a read error is likely. This chain uses TRBV9 with TRBJ2-3; D gene uncertain. The CDR3 sequence is 16 residues long. Germline lookup yields CDR1 SGDLS and CDR2 YYNGEE. Trimming removed 0 bases at V and 2 bases at J, with 13 bases between. The CDR3 spells CASSVEPGGSTDTQYL. CDR3 nucleotides: TGTGCCAGCAGCGTAGAACCGGGCGGCTCCACAGATACGCAGTATCTT.

This clone was seen more than once but under ten times. The V call is TRBV19, the J call TRBJ1-3; 7 positions match TRBD1. Germline CDR1 reads LNHDA; CDR2 reads SQIVND (reference sequence). The CDR3 loop spans 15 amino acids. Unmatched junction bases numbered 4, after V lost 5 bases and J lost 0 bases. CDR3 in DNA: TGTGCCAGTAGTGACCGGGACAGCTCTGGAAACACCATATATTTT. Amino acids: CASSDRDSSGNTIYF.

This clone occurred once. V usage is TRBV19 and J usage is TRBJ2-7; possible D gene TRBD1, 6 bases. CDR3 size: 13 residues. Trimming shortened V by 5 bases and J by 1 base, and 9 bases separated the two germline ends. Germline V gene lookup returns CDR1 LNHDA and CDR2 SQIVND (reference sequence). The CDR3 is CASSLGQSYEQYF. The DNA of the CDR3 is TGTGCCAGTAGTTTGGGACAATCCTACGAGCAGTACTTC.

By sample fraction, this clone is medium-sized. The V gene is TRBV5-6, the J gene TRBJ1-1; D possibly corresponds to TRBD1 (6 bases). Trimming stripped 4 bases from V and 11 bases from J, with 12 bases between. Germline lookup yields CDR1 SGHDT and CDR2 YYEEEE. The CDR3 consists of 11 residues. CDR3 nucleotide sequence: TGTGCCAGCAGCGGAGGGACAAAGGCTTTCTTT. Its translation is CASSGGTKAFF.

The chain links TRBV29-1 to TRBJ1-1, with 7 bases lining up with TRBD1. The CDR3 runs 12 residues. CDR1 and CDR2 (germline): SQVTM, ANQGSEA. J lost 6 bases, V lost 6 bases, and 7 bases had no gene match. The CDR3 here is CSVTGWDAEAFF. CDR3 sequence (DNA): TGCAGCGTGACAGGGTGGGACGCTGAAGCTTTCTTT.

The chain employs TRBV9 and TRBJ1-1; 8 bases fit TRBD1. V lost 4 bases to trimming and J lost 3 bases; unmatched junction nucleotides: 8. CDR3 length equals 15 residues. Germline-derived CDR1 and CDR2 are SGDLS and YYNGEE. The DNA of the CDR3 is TGTGCCAGCAGCCCCCGAGACAGGGGTCACACTGAAGCTTTCTTT. It translates to CASSPRDRGHTEAFF. Full variable domain (missing parts from reference TRBV9 and TRBJ1-1): DSGVTQTPKHLITATGQRVTLRCSPRSGDLSVYWYQQSLDQGLQFLIQYYNGEERAKGNILERFSAQQFPDLHSELNLSSLELGDSALYFCASSPRDRGHTEAFFGQGTRLTVV.